Listed below are T cell receptor beta chains from one sample, sequenced in a study of cytomegalovirus exposure and HLA in healthy donors. Produced via immunoSEQ multiplex PCR; TCRdb's table is partial and in-frame only. The sample carries tens of thousands of clones, around 94% recorded once. Sequencing input: PBMCs. The receptor source for this set is a woman under 30 in good health and CMV-seropositive. The CDR3 runs from the conserved cysteine through the conserved F or W. D genes are given only for firm matches. Clone size is shown for a subset of rows, as once, few, many or a class of expanded clone.

CDR3nt,CDR3aa,v_gene,abundance,d_gene,j_gene
TGTGCCCATACCGATGCTAACCCCTACGAGCAGTACTTC,CAHTDANPYEQYF,TRBV9,-,-,TRBJ2-7
TGTGCCAGCAGCGCATTGACAGGGGGAGAGACCCAGTACTTC,CASSALTGGETQYF,TRBV27,-,TRBD1,TRBJ2-5
TGTGCCAGTAGGGGACCCCGGAGGGGCACTGAAGCTTTCTTT,CASRGPRRGTEAFF,TRBV19,once,-,TRBJ1-1
TGTGCCAGCAGCCCACGACAAACCGGGACAGAAAGGGACGGGGAGCTGTTTTTT,CASSPRQTGTERDGELFF,TRBV11-3,-,TRBD1,TRBJ2-2
TGTGCCAGCACTAAAAGCGGGAGTCCCCACGAGCAGTACTTC,CASTKSGSPHEQYF,TRBV27,-,TRBD2,TRBJ2-7
TGTGCCAGCAGCCAAGGATTCGGTTCTAACTATGGCTACACCTTC,CASSQGFGSNYGYTF,TRBV14,-,-,TRBJ1-2
TGTGCCAGCAGTACAGGGTACTACGAGCAGTACTTC,CASSTGYYEQYF,TRBV6-1,-,-,TRBJ2-7
TGTGCCAGCAGCAGACAGGTCTTAAACTATGGCTACACCTTC,CASSRQVLNYGYTF,TRBV28,few,-,TRBJ1-2
TGCGCCAGCAGCCAAGATCCGACTAGCGGGAGACTCAATGAGCAGTTCTTC,CASSQDPTSGRLNEQFF,TRBV4-1,-,TRBD2,TRBJ2-1
TGCGCCAGCAGCTACGGACAGGGGAGCTATGGCTACACCTTC,CASSYGQGSYGYTF,TRBV5-1,-,TRBD1,TRBJ1-2
TGCGCCAGCAGCCCAGGACAGGAGGGGACTGAAGCTTTCTTT,CASSPGQEGTEAFF,TRBV5-1,-,TRBD1,TRBJ1-1
TGTGCCAGCAAAGGACAGGGGCCGGCTAACTATGGCTACACCTTC,CASKGQGPANYGYTF,TRBV2,-,TRBD1,TRBJ1-2
TGTGCCAGTAGTATGGCGGCCACCTACGAGCAGTACTTC,CASSMAATYEQYF,TRBV19,-,-,TRBJ2-7
TGTGCCAGCAGCTATCCGACTAGCGGGAGCTACGAGCAGTACTTC,CASSYPTSGSYEQYF,TRBV5-6,-,TRBD2,TRBJ2-7
TGTGCCAGCAGCCCGGGACAGGGCGACCTCTATGGCTACACCTTC,CASSPGQGDLYGYTF,TRBV7-2,-,TRBD1,TRBJ1-2
TGTGCCTGTACCCGGGACAGGGGGTCCTACGAGCAGTACTTC,CACTRDRGSYEQYF,TRBV7-2,once,TRBD1,TRBJ2-7
TGTGCCAGCCTTCGGGGGAAGGGTGAGCAGTTCTTC,CASLRGKGEQFF,TRBV6-6,-,-,TRBJ2-1
TGTGCCAGCAGCCGTGATCCTCGAGTCGACAGGGGTAATTCACCCCTCCACTTT,CASSRDPRVDRGNSPLHF,TRBV27,-,TRBD1,TRBJ1-6
TGTGCCAGCAGCCAAGATAGAAAAACTGAAGCTTTCTTT,CASSQDRKTEAFF,TRBV14,-,-,TRBJ1-1
TGCGCCAGCAGCCACAGACTAGCGGGCGGAAGCTCCTACAATGAGCAGTTCTTC,CASSHRLAGGSSYNEQFF,TRBV4-1,-,TRBD2,TRBJ2-1
TGTGCCAGCAGCTCGTCTAGCGGGAGGCGAGAGACCCAGTACTTC,CASSSSSGRRETQYF,TRBV7-9,-,TRBD2,TRBJ2-5
TGTGCCAGCAGCCCGCGGACAGGGGAAAATCAGCCCCAGCATTTT,CASSPRTGENQPQHF,TRBV7-2,-,TRBD1,TRBJ1-5
TGCGCCAGCAGCCAAGCGTCCGAGGGTTTTATCTATGGCTACACCTTC,CASSQASEGFIYGYTF,TRBV4-1,-,-,TRBJ1-2
TGCGCCAGCAGCTTGGAGGGGGGGCCTGAGCAGTTCTTC,CASSLEGGPEQFF,TRBV5-1,once,-,TRBJ2-1
TGTGCCAGCAGTTTAGGGGCTAGCGGGAGTATCTCTTTCTCCTACGAGCAGTACTTC,CASSLGASGSISFSYEQYF,TRBV28,-,TRBD2,TRBJ2-7
TGCGCCAGCAGCTTGGTGGTCAGTCCCTACGAGCAGTACTTC,CASSLVVSPYEQYF,TRBV5-1,few,-,TRBJ2-7
TGTGCCAGGGGGGGGCCCTACTTTGGAAACACCATATATTTT,CARGGPYFGNTIYF,TRBV19,few,-,TRBJ1-3
TGTGCCAGCGTTCCTAGACAGACGTCCTACGAGCAGTACTTC,CASVPRQTSYEQYF,TRBV6-6,-,-,TRBJ2-7
TGTGCCAGCAGTTTGCGTTACGAGCAGTACTTC,CASSLRYEQYF,TRBV28,-,-,TRBJ2-7